One sample yielded the 5 T cell receptor beta chains listed below, sequenced in a study of neoadjuvant anti-PD-1 for oral cavity cancer. Some clones are missing from TCRdb's copy, which holds only in-frame ones; the method was immunoSEQ multiplex PCR. The profile covers about 37,000 clones, with roughly two fifths appearing a single time and roughly 15% taken by the ten largest. As for time point: after neoadjuvant nivolumab, at surgical resection. Sequenced material: tumor tissue, taken after nivolumab (anti-PD-1) treatment. The receptors were sampled from a person between 40 and 79 years old with oral cavity squamous cell carcinoma.

This clone has just one count. V is TRBV21-1 and J is TRBJ2-1; TRBD2 was called by the table and not checked on the DNA. TRBV21-1 is a pseudogene. The CDR3 is 13 amino acids. The CDR3 reads CASSKVVYNEQFF. The CDR3 DNA reads as TGTGCCAGCAGCAAAGTAGTATACAATGAGCAGTTCTTC.

In this sample, this clone turned up a few times. The rearrangement joins TRBV5-1 to TRBJ2-2; 9 bases align to TRBD1. Germline V gene sequence: CDR1 SGHRS, CDR2 YFSETQ. The CDR3 length is 18 residues. V dropped 4 bases and J dropped 1; count of bases not matched to a gene: 11. CDR3 sequence: CASSPRGWDRVNTGELFF. CDR3 DNA: TGCGCCAGCAGCCCCAGAGGCTGGGACAGGGTGAACACCGGGGAGCTGTTTTTT.

This clone has more than one count but fewer than ten. The chain combines TRBV10-1 with TRBJ2-1; 8 nucleotides line up with TRBD1. The CDR3 is 14 amino acids. Germline lookup yields CDR1 WNHNN and CDR2 SYGVQD (reference sequence). V was clipped by 1 base and J by 7 bases; unmatched bases: 3. CDR3 in amino acids: CASSEWTGHNEQFF. In DNA form, the CDR3 reads TGCGCCAGCAGTGAGTGGACAGGGCATAATGAGCAGTTCTTC.

The chain recombines TRBV5-1 with TRBJ1-3; possibly TRBD1 for D (6 bases). The V and J ends lost 4 bases and 0 bases respectively, with 14 bases between them. This CDR3 has 16 amino acids. Germline assignment: CDR1 SGHRS and CDR2 YFSETQ. This CDR3 reads CASSDKQGNSGNTIYF. The CDR3 DNA is TGCGCCAGCAGCGATAAACAGGGAAACTCTGGAAACACCATATATTTT.

This clone was counted at least ten times. The CDR3 is CASSLDPGLRYGYTF. In DNA, the CDR3 is TGTGCCAGCAGCTTAGATCCGGGTTTGCGCTATGGCTACACCTTC. The chain combines TRBV11-1 with TRBJ1-2; D remains ambiguous. The CDR3 length is 15 residues. Germline-derived CDR1 and CDR2 are SGHAT and FQDESV (reference sequence). Trimming removed 1 base at V and 4 bases at J, with 13 bases between.